A single sample gave rise to the 10 T cell receptor beta chains below, sequenced in a study of T cells in localized non-small cell lung cancer. TCRdb's copy holds only in-frame clones and misses some; the assay was immunoSEQ multiplex PCR. The sample gives tens of thousands of clones, around 88% of which show up once; 6.5% to 9% is in the top ten. The starting material was peripheral blood, obtained before any cancer treatment. The receptors stem from a woman aged 40-69 years with stage I lung adenocarcinoma.

The chain carries TRBV7-3 and TRBJ2-3, with D maybe TRBD2 (6 bases). CDR1 SGHTA and CDR2 FQGTGA come from the germline V gene. The CDR3 spans 14 residues. Trimming removed 5 bases at V and 6 bases at J, with 15 bases between. CDR3 loop: CASSRGTAGDTQYF. The CDR3 DNA is TGTGCCAGCAGCCGCGGGACGGCAGGGGATACGCAGTATTTT.

This clone was found once. This chain's CDR3 is CASSFSARLRPDTQYF. For the CDR3, the DNA is TGCGCCAGCAGCTTTTCAGCGCGTCTTCGTCCAGATACGCAGTATTTT. This chain joins TRBV5-1 and TRBJ2-3; the D is unclear. CDR1 is SGHRS, CDR2 YFSETQ, per germline. The CDR3 covers 16 residues. V was pared by 2 bases and J by 4 bases, with 17 bases between.

The V call is TRBV11-2, the J call TRBJ2-5; D is perhaps TRBD2 (6 bases). The V end lost 0 bases, the J end lost 1 base, and 15 bases lay between the germline ends. This CDR3 spans 17 amino acids. The germline gives CDR1 SGHAT, CDR2 FQNNGV. The CDR3 bases are TGTGCCAGCAGCTTAGAGGGGGGTAGCGGAGCCCAAGAGACCCAGTACTTC. Amino acid sequence: CASSLEGGSGAQETQYF.

The genes are TRBV7-2 and TRBJ2-3; no reliable D call. Trimming took off 2 bases at V and 1 base at J, with 4 bases between the two ends. This CDR3 has 13 amino acids. Looked up from germline, CDR1 is SGHTA and CDR2 is FQGNSA. The CDR3 bases are TGTGCCAGCAGCTTACCCGGCACAGATACGCAGTATTTT. This codes for CASSLPGTDTQYF.

The chain carries TRBV6-1 and TRBJ1-1; 9 bases agree with TRBD1. The CDR3 loop spans 14 amino acids. With 7 bases clipped from V and 1 base from J, the junction kept 4 bases outside the gene matches. Germline V gene data show CDR1 as MNHNS and CDR2 as SASEGT. CDR3 sequence: CASNTGQGNTEAFF. CDR3 coding DNA: TGTGCCAGCAATACGGGACAGGGGAACACTGAAGCTTTCTTT.

The V gene is TRBV5-5, the J gene TRBJ1-2; D might be TRBD1 (6 bases). Germline V gives CDR1 SGHKS, CDR2 YYEKEE (reference sequence). V lost 0 bases, J lost 2 bases, and 8 bases lay in between. The CDR3 covers 14 residues. The CDR3, as DNA: TGTGCCAGCAGCTTGGACAGGGCCAACTATGGCTACACCTTC. It specifies CASSLDRANYGYTF.

The V gene is TRBV10-3, the J gene TRBJ1-5; D not certain. The CDR3 covers 13 residues. Germline-derived CDR1 and CDR2 are ENHRY and SYGVKD. Trimming pared 6 bases from V and 0 bases from J, leaving 6 bases between. The CDR3, as DNA: TGTGCCATCAGATCCAATAGCAATCAGCCCCAGCATTTT. This codes for CAIRSNSNQPQHF.

This clone was seen more than once but under ten times. The gene calls are TRBV19 and TRBJ1-5; a weak D match, TRBD1 (6 bases). Germline V gene data show CDR1 as LNHDA and CDR2 as SQIVND (reference sequence). The CDR3 is 13 residues long. V was cut by 5 bases and J by 8 bases, with 13 bases left in between. The CDR3: CASSPWGGEPQHF. The CDR3 DNA sequence: TGTGCCAGTAGTCCTTGGGGGGGCGAGCCCCAGCATTTT.

The genes are TRBV7-2 and TRBJ1-4; maybe TRBD1 (6 bases). Per germline, CDR1 SGHTA and CDR2 FQGNSA. V was shortened by 1 base and J by 3 bases, with 21 bases between the two germline ends. The CDR3 has 19 residues. The CDR3 DNA follows: TGTGCCAGCAGCTTAGTGGGGCAGGGGTCCCTCCTTTCTAATGAAAAACTGTTTTTT. Translation gives CASSLVGQGSLLSNEKLFF.

This chain joins TRBV10-1 and TRBJ2-1; D may be TRBD2 (7 bases). Trimming took 4 bases from V and 15 from J, leaving 16 bases between them. The V gene's germline CDR1 is WNHNN and CDR2 SYGVQD (reference sequence). The CDR3 length is 12 residues. The CDR3, as DNA: TGCGCCAGCAGTGCGGGGGGCCAAGTCCGGTTCTTC. This translates into CASSAGGQVRFF.